Below are 24 T cell receptor beta chains sequenced from a single sample in a study of beta chain features in type 1 diabetes. Sequencing targeted expressed TCRB transcripts, as all isolated RNA had been reverse transcribed. Some clones are missing from TCRdb's copy, which holds only in-frame ones; the method was immunoSEQ multiplex PCR. The repertoire includes 620,000 or so clones, 15% to 19% of them detected once, and approximately 0.087% sits in the top ten. The sequencing input was naive CD4+ T cells from blood. All receptors derive from a man between 18 and 35 years old in good health.

V gene TRBV7-9 combines with J gene TRBJ1-5; D is undetermined. V lost 3 bases to trimming and J lost 10 bases, with 13 bases between them. The CDR3 spans 13 residues. Per germline, CDR1 SEHNR and CDR2 FQNEAQ (reference sequence). CDR3 nucleotide sequence: TGTGCCAGCAGCTTCGGCAGGTCGGGCCCCCAGCATTTT. Amino acid sequence: CASSFGRSGPQHF.

The DNA of the CDR3 is TGTGCCAGCAGTTTATATATGGGACAGCCAAATCAGCCCCAGCATTTT. Translated: CASSLYMGQPNQPQHF. The chain is built from TRBV6-6 and TRBJ1-5; 7 nucleotides align to TRBD1. Germline CDR1 and CDR2: MNHNY and SVGAGI (reference sequence). J was trimmed by 4 bases and V by 4 bases; bases with no gene match: 10. The length of the CDR3 is 16 residues.

This clone has just a few counts. The identical CDR3 is also encoded by other nucleotide sequences in the sample. The chain carries TRBV7-2 and TRBJ2-7; D call uncertain. Per germline, CDR1 SGHTA and CDR2 FQGNSA. Deletions cut 5 bases from V and 3 bases from J, with 5 bases between. The CDR3 sequence is 11 residues long. CDR3 in amino acids: CASSPFYEQYF. CDR3 nucleotide sequence: TGTGCCAGCAGCCCTTTCTACGAGCAGTACTTC.

The chain uses TRBV5-4 and TRBJ1-1, with a weak D call TRBD1 (6 bases). V was pared by 0 bases and J by 4 bases, with 13 bases between. Germline lookup yields CDR1 SGHNT and CDR2 YYREEE (reference sequence). CDR3 length equals 15 residues. The chain's CDR3 is CASSLASGGGTEAFF. The DNA of the CDR3 is TGTGCCAGCAGCTTGGCCTCCGGAGGGGGCACTGAAGCTTTCTTT.

V and J are TRBV7-8 and TRBJ2-5; TRBD2 matches 9 bases. V was pared by 7 bases and J by 0 bases, with 9 bases of the junction left unmatched. This CDR3 contains 16 residues. CDR1 SGHVS and CDR2 FQNEAQ come from the germline V gene. The CDR3 nucleotides read TGTGCCAGCACGTCGAAGCGGGGGGAATACCAAGAGACCCAGTACTTC. It encodes CASTSKRGEYQETQYF.

This clone appeared many times. The chain carries TRBV7-9 and TRBJ2-3; D remains unclear. The CDR3 spans 12 residues. Germline CDR1 is SEHNR and CDR2 is FQNEAQ (reference sequence). Trimming cost V 5 bases and J 6 bases, with 9 bases left between them. The CDR3 here is CASSPVRDTQYF. CDR3 DNA sequence: TGTGCCAGCAGCCCGGTGCGGGATACGCAGTATTTT.

This clone was observed a few times. The V call is TRBV18, the J call TRBJ1-1, with TRBD1 matching over 10 bases. The germline V gene encodes CDR1 KGHSH and CDR2 LQKENI. J was trimmed by 1 base and V by 6 bases; bases with no gene match: 5. This CDR3 is 15 amino acids long. The CDR3 nucleotides are TGTGCCAGCTCGCGGGACAGGGGCAAGAACACTGAAGCTTTCTTT. It encodes CASSRDRGKNTEAFF.

The rearrangement links TRBV7-9 to TRBJ2-1, with D hard to call. The CDR3 has 15 residues. V was cut by 4 bases and J by 5 bases, with 15 bases left in between. Germline V gene sequence: CDR1 SEHNR, CDR2 FQNEAQ (reference sequence). The CDR3 nucleotides are TGTGCCAGCAGCTCCCCCTTGCGGACGAACAATGAGCAGTTCTTC. Translation gives CASSSPLRTNNEQFF.

The chain carries TRBV5-1 and TRBJ1-3; D is unclear. Trimming cost V 0 bases and J 0 bases, with 7 bases left between them. Germline lookup yields CDR1 SGHRS and CDR2 YFSETQ. The CDR3 contains 15 residues. CDR3 in DNA: TGCGCCAGCAGCTTGGCGCGGAGCTCTGGAAACACCATATATTTT. This translates into CASSLARSSGNTIYF.

The CDR3 DNA is TGTGCCAGCAGTGACTCCCCACTAGCGGGAGCACTAGAGCAGTTCTTC. Protein sequence: CASSDSPLAGALEQFF. This chain links TRBV6-4 with TRBJ2-1; 11 bases fit TRBD2. This CDR3 is 16 amino acids long. Germline CDR1 and CDR2: MRHNA and SNTAGT. V was clipped by 0 bases and J by 10 bases; unmatched bases: 8.

The J gene is TRBJ2-5, the V gene TRBV28; D may correspond to TRBD1 or TRBD2 (5 bases each). The better agreement between TRBJ2-7 and the DNA end casts doubt on the J call. Germline loops: CDR1 MDHEN, CDR2 SYDVKM. CDR3 size: 12 residues. CDR3 coding DNA: TGTGCCAGCACGAGGGACCGCTACGAGCAGTACTTC. This sequence encodes CASTRDRYEQYF.

The gene calls are TRBV18 and TRBJ1-2; D may be TRBD1 (6 bases). The V end was cut by 5 bases, the J end by 3 bases, with 19 bases between. Germline lookup yields CDR1 KGHSH and CDR2 LQKENI. The CDR3 length is 16 residues. In DNA, the CDR3 is TGTGCCAGCTCATCGCAAGAGGCTAGGGGGTACTATGGCTACACCTTC. Translation: CASSSQEARGYYGYTF. Looking up the rest from reference TRBV18 and TRBJ1-2 gives the full variable domain: NAGVMQNPRHLVRRRGQEARLRCSPMKGHSHVYWYRQLPEEGLKFMVYLQKENIIDESGMPKERFSAEFPKEGPSILRIQQVVRGDSAAYFCASSSQEARGYYGYTFGSGTRLTVV.

The gene calls are TRBV9 and TRBJ2-7; tentative D call: TRBD1 (6 bases). The CDR3 runs to 15 residues. The V gene lost 0 bases and the J gene lost 2 bases, with 12 bases spanning the gap. The germline V gene encodes CDR1 SGDLS and CDR2 YYNGEE. The chain's CDR3 is CASSVGAGDTYEQYF. For the CDR3, the DNA is TGTGCCAGCAGCGTAGGGGCAGGGGATACCTACGAGCAGTACTTC. Filled out from reference TRBV9 and TRBJ2-7, the complete variable domain reads DSGVTQTPKHLITATGQRVTLRCSPRSGDLSVYWYQQSLDQGLQFLIQYYNGEERAKGNILERFSAQQFPDLHSELNLSSLELGDSALYFCASSVGAGDTYEQYFGPGTRLTVT.

The rearrangement joins TRBV20-1 to TRBJ2-7; D gene ambiguous. With 3 bases removed from V and 6 bases from J, the gap between germline ends came to 9 bases. CDR1 and CDR2 from the germline V gene are DFQATT and SNEGSKA (reference sequence). CDR3 size: 11 residues. Here the CDR3 reads CSASTEIEQYF. The DNA for the CDR3 is TGCAGTGCTAGTACGGAGATCGAGCAGTACTTC.

The J gene is TRBJ2-6, the V gene TRBV28, with a possible D match to TRBD2 (5 bases). The CDR3 spans 16 residues. Trimming shortened V by 7 bases and J by 4 bases, and 17 bases separated the two germline ends. Germline V gene lookup returns CDR1 MDHEN and CDR2 SYDVKM. CDR3 bases: TGTGCCAGCACTCTATCAAGCCCGGGGGGGGCCAACGTCCTGACTTTC. Translating gives CASTLSSPGGANVLTF. Variable domain in full (rest from reference TRBV28 and TRBJ2-6): DVKVTQSSRYLVKRTGEKVFLECVQDMDHENMFWYRQDPGLGLRLIYFSYDVKMKEKGDIPEGYSVSREKKERFSLILESASTNQTSMYLCASTLSSPGGANVLTFGAGSRLTVL.

The chain is built from TRBV6-6 and TRBJ2-7, with unresolved D. V gave up 2 bases and J gave up 5 bases, with 4 bases separating them. The CDR3 loop spans 11 amino acids. CDR1 is MNHNY, CDR2 SVGAGI, per germline (reference sequence). As DNA, the CDR3 is TGTGCCAGCAGTTACCACCACGAGCAGTACTTC. Its translation: CASSYHHEQYF.

The rearrangement joins TRBV7-8 to TRBJ1-1; tentative D call: TRBD1 (5 bases). The CDR3 has 17 residues. The V gene's germline CDR1 is SGHVS and CDR2 FQNEAQ. Trimming left V 1 base short and J 0 bases short, with 15 bases between. The DNA of the CDR3 is TGTGCCAGCAGCTTAGTGACAGTTGGCATATTGAACACTGAAGCTTTCTTT. Translating gives CASSLVTVGILNTEAFF.

The J gene is TRBJ2-1, the V gene TRBV7-2; D is perhaps TRBD1 (6 bases). The CDR3 is 15 amino acids. In germline, CDR1 is SGHTA, CDR2 FQGNSA. Trimming pared 1 base from V and 7 bases from J, leaving 14 bases between. The CDR3 loop is CASSLGQERVNEQFF. As DNA, the CDR3 is TGTGCCAGCAGCTTAGGACAGGAAAGAGTAAATGAGCAGTTCTTC. The full variable domain, completed using reference TRBV7-2 and TRBJ2-1, is GAGVSQSPSNKVTEKGKDVELRCDPISGHTALYWYRQSLGQGLEFLIYFQGNSAPDKSGLPSDRFSAERTGGSVSTLTIQRTQQEDSAVYLCASSLGQERVNEQFFGPGTRLTVL.

This clone was observed a handful of times. This rearrangement joins TRBV11-2 to TRBJ2-7; 9 nucleotides align to TRBD2. CDR1 and CDR2 from the germline V gene are SGHAT and FQNNGV. After removal of 6 bases from V and 3 bases from J, the junction contained 9 bases not matched to a gene. The CDR3 is 15 amino acids. The CDR3 here is CASRSSSGGIYEQYF. As DNA, the CDR3 is TGTGCCAGCAGGTCATCAAGCGGGGGGATCTACGAGCAGTACTTC.

Only a few counts were recorded for this clone. The chain is built from TRBV9 and TRBJ1-2; D uncertain. Germline lookup yields CDR1 SGDLS and CDR2 YYNGEE. V lost 0 bases and J lost 8, with 11 bases in between. The CDR3 loop spans 13 amino acids. DNA for the CDR3: TGTGCCAGCAGCGTAGAGGCGGCTGGAGGCTACACCTTC. Residues: CASSVEAAGGYTF.

The DNA for the CDR3 is TGTGCCTGGAGTGTACGGCCGACGAACACTGAAGCTTTCTTT. Its translation is CAWSVRPTNTEAFF. V and J are TRBV30 and TRBJ1-1; D not resolved. V was trimmed by 0 bases and J by 1 base, leaving 9 bases between them. In germline, CDR1 is GTSNPN, CDR2 SVGIG (reference sequence). The CDR3 is made up of 14 amino acids.

This clone was seen a handful of times. This chain connects TRBV18 to TRBJ1-1; D gene ambiguous. Germline CDR1 KGHSH, CDR2 LQKENI. The CDR3 is made up of 15 amino acids. Trimming pared 2 bases from V and 2 bases from J, leaving 12 bases between. The CDR3 DNA sequence: TGTGCCAGCTCACCAGGGTTGGTGTTAAACACTGAAGCTTTCTTT. It yields the protein CASSPGLVLNTEAFF.

This clone was counted between two and nine times. The gene calls are TRBV5-1 and TRBJ2-1, with 14 bases matching TRBD2. This CDR3 region has 16 residues. The germline CDR1 and CDR2 sequences are SGHRS and YFSETQ. The V gene end was trimmed by 4 bases and the J gene end by 7 bases; junction bases not matched to a gene: 7. CDR3 DNA: TGCGCCAGCAGCCTGGCGGGACTAGCGGGAGTAAATGAGCAGTTCTTC. It translates to CASSLAGLAGVNEQFF.

This clone has only a few counts. V usage is TRBV19 and J usage is TRBJ1-1, with 7 bases fitting TRBD1. This CDR3 comprises 14 residues. The junction had 8 bases not matched to a gene; V was cut back by 6 bases and J by 4 bases. CDR1 is LNHDA and CDR2 is SQIVND in the germline V gene (reference sequence). The CDR3 DNA follows: TGTGCCAGTAGCGTACAGGGGCGAGGCACTGAAGCTTTCTTT. Translating gives CASSVQGRGTEAFF.